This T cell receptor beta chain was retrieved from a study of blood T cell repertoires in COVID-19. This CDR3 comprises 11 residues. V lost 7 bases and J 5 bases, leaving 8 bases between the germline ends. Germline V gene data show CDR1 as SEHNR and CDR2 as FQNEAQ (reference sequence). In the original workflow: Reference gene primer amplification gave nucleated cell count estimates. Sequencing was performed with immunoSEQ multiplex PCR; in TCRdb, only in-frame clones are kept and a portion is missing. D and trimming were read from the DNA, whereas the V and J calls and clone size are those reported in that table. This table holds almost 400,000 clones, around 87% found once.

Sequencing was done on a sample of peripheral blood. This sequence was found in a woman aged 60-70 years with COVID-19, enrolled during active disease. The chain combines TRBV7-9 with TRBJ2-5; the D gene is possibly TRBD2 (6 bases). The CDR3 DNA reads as TGTGCCAGCATGGAGGGGGAGACCCAGTACTTC. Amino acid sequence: CASMEGETQYF. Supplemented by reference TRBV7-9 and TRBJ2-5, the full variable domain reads DTGVSQNPRHKITKRGQNVTFRCDPISEHNRLYWYRQTLGQGPEFLTYFQNEAQLEKSRLLSDRFSAERPKGSFSTLEIQRTEQGDSAMYLCASMEGETQYFGPGTRLLVL.